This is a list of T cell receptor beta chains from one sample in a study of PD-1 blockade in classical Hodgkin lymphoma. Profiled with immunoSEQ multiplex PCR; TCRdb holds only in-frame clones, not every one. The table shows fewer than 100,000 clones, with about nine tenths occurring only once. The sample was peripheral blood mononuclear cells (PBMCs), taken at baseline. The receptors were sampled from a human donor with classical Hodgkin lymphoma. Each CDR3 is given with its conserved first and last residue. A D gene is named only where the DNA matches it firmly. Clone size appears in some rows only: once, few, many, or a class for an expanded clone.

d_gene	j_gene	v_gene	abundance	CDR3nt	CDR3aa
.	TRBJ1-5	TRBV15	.	TGTGCCACCAGCAGAGGTGGGGGGAGCAATCAGCCCCAGCATTTT	CATSRGGGSNQPQHF
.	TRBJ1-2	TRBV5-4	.	TGTGCCAGCAGCTTGGAAGCGGGAAGCGGCTATGGCTACACCTTC	CASSLEAGSGYGYTF
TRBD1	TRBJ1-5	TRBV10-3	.	TGTGCCATCAGTGAGACCTCCGGGACAGTGAATCAGCCCCAGCATTTT	CAISETSGTVNQPQHF
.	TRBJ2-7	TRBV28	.	TGTGCCAGCAACACCGGGACGGACGTTTACGAGCAGTACTTC	CASNTGTDVYEQYF
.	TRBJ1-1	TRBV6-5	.	TGTGCCAGCAGTTACCCAGGAAACACTGAAGCTTTCTTT	CASSYPGNTEAFF
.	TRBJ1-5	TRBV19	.	TGTGCCAGTAGTTTAGGGTTTGTGACTGGTCAGCCCCAGCATTTT	CASSLGFVTGQPQHF
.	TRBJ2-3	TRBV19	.	TGTGCCAGTAGTATAGATCTGGGGCGGCGGGATAAGAACGCAGATACGCAGTATTTT	CASSIDLGRRDKNADTQYF
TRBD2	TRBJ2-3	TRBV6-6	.	TGTGCCAGCAGAAGGACTAGCGGGACCATCACAGATACGCAGTATTTT	CASRRTSGTITDTQYF
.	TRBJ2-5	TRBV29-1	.	TGCAGCGTTGGGTTATCAGTTCAAGAGACCCAGTACTTC	CSVGLSVQETQYF
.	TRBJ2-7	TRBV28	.	TGTGCCAGCAGTTCGGCGGACGCCCCGAGGTACGAGCAGTACTTC	CASSSADAPRYEQYF
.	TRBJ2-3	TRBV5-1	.	TGCGCCAGCAGCACGGGGGCGGGGATAGATACGCAGTATTTT	CASSTGAGIDTQYF
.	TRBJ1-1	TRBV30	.	TGTGCCTGGAGTGTACGAACCGGCAGGGAAGCTTTCTTT	CAWSVRTGREAFF
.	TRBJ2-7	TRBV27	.	TGTGCCAGCAGGTACCGGGACACCTTTACCTACGAGCAGTACTTC	CASRYRDTFTYEQYF
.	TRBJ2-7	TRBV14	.	TGTGCCAGCAGCCCGGACAGTCGCTACTCCTACGAGCAGTACTTC	CASSPDSRYSYEQYF
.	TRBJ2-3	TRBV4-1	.	TGCGCCAGCAGCCATGAACCCGGAGGCACAGATACGCAGTATTTT	CASSHEPGGTDTQYF
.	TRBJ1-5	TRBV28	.	TGTGCCAGCAGTTTTGCGGGGGGCAGTCAGCCCCAGCATTTT	CASSFAGGSQPQHF
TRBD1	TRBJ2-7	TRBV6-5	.	TGTGCCAGCAGTAGGGACAGGGGGTACTACGAGCAGTACTTC	CASSRDRGYYEQYF
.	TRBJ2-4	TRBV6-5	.	TGTGCCAGCAGACCGATAGCGTATGCCAAAAACATTCAGTACTTC	CASRPIAYAKNIQYF
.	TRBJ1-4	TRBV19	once	TGTGCCAGTAGTACACCGGGATTTGAAGGCGAAAAACTGTTTTTT	CASSTPGFEGEKLFF
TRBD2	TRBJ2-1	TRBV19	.	TGTGCCAGTAGTATATTAGCGGGATTCTCCTACAATGAGCAGTTCTTC	CASSILAGFSYNEQFF
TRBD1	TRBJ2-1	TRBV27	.	TGTGCCAGCAGCCTACAGGGGTCCTACAATGAGCAGTTCTTC	CASSLQGSYNEQFF
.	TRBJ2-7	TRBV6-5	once	TGTGCCAGCTGGTCCTTCGGCGGGGAGGAGGACGAGCAGTACTTC	CASWSFGGEEDEQYF
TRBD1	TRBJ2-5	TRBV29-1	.	TGCAGCGCTCAACAGGGGGCCTGGGAGACCCAGTACTTC	CSAQQGAWETQYF
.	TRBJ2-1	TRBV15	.	TGTGCCACCAGCACACCCCCGGGCTACAATGAGCAGTTCTTC	CATSTPPGYNEQFF
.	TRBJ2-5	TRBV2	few	TGTGCCAGCAGGGACAATCGGGAGACCCAGTACTTC	CASRDNRETQYF
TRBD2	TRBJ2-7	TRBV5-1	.	TGCGCCAGCAGCTTAGGGGAGGGACTAGCGGTAAGCTCCTACGAGCAGTACTTC	CASSLGEGLAVSSYEQYF
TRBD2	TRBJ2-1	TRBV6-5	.	TGTGCCAGCAGTTACACCGGCGGGAGTTGGGATGAGCAGTTCTTC	CASSYTGGSWDEQFF
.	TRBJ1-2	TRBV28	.	TGTGCCAGCAGTTTAAATAGGGGGTACTACACCTTC	CASSLNRGYYTF
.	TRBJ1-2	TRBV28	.	TGTGCCAGCAGCACTACAGGTGATCCCTATGGCTACACCTTC	CASSTTGDPYGYTF
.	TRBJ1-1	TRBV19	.	TGTGCCAGTAGTATTACCGCGGGTTGGAAGACTGAAGCTTTCTTT	CASSITAGWKTEAFF
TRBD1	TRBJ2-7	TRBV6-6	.	TGTGCCAGCAGCCCCCAGGGGGCTAGCTCCTACGAGCAGTACTTC	CASSPQGASSYEQYF
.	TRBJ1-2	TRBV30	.	TGTGCCTGGAGTCCAAACAACTATGGCTACACCTTC	CAWSPNNYGYTF
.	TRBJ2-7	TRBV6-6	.	TGTGCCAGCAGTTCGACACTCGTCCAGACCAATAGCGAGCAGTACTTC	CASSSTLVQTNSEQYF
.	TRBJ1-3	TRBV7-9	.	TGTGCCAGCAGCGTCACGGGGGGATTCGGTGGAAACACCATATATTTT	CASSVTGGFGGNTIYF
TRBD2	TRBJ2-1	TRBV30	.	TGTGCCTGGAGTGGGGGGACTAGCGGGATGGTCTACAATGAGCAGTTCTTC	CAWSGGTSGMVYNEQFF
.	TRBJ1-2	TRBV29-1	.	TGCAGCGTACTCCCCCAGGGTAATTATGGCTACACCTTC	CSVLPQGNYGYTF
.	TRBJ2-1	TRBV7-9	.	TGTGCCAGCAGCTTTCCTCTTGAGACAGTCAATCAGTTCTTC	CASSFPLETVNQFF